A single sample is the source of the 24 T cell receptor beta chains below, sequenced in a study of multiple sclerosis patients with progressive multifocal leukoencephalopathy. Sequenced by immunoSEQ multiplex PCR; TCRdb stores in-frame clones only, minus some. Here the sample spans 26,000 or so clones, around 93% being singletons. The time point: 12 to 13 months of natalizumab therapy. This specimen consisted of PBMCs, obtained from a patient treated with natalizumab. The receptors come from a man in his thirties or forties with multiple sclerosis.

The rearrangement links TRBV7-8 to TRBJ2-3; 7 bases line up with TRBD1. The V segment lost 1 base and the J segment 15 bases; nucleotides outside the gene matches: 4. The CDR3 has 11 residues. Germline values: CDR1 SGHVS, CDR2 FQNEAQ. The CDR3 bases are TGTGCCAGCAGCTTAGTACGGGACAGATATTTT. Residues: CASSLVRDRYF. Full variable domain (rest looked up from reference TRBV7-8 and TRBJ2-3): GAGVSQSPRYKVAKRGQDVALRCDPISGHVSLFWYQQALGQGPEFLTYFQNEAQLDKSGLPSDRFFAERPEGSVSTLKIQRTQQEDSAVYLCASSLVRDRYFGPGTRLTVL.

This chain links TRBV6-1 with TRBJ1-3; D ambiguous. CDR1 is MNHNS and CDR2 is SASEGT in the germline V gene. V lost 3 bases to trimming and J lost 0 bases, with 15 bases between them. The CDR3 has 17 amino acids. The CDR3 region is CASSDPWPASSGNTIYF. CDR3 nucleotides: TGTGCCAGCAGTGACCCGTGGCCCGCGAGCTCTGGAAACACCATATATTTT.

The rearrangement links TRBV18 to TRBJ1-1; D is uncertain. The V gene's germline CDR1 is KGHSH and CDR2 LQKENI. The CDR3 is made up of 11 amino acids. Between the trimmed V and J ends, which lost 6 bases and 7 bases, there was a span of 9 bases. The CDR3 DNA is TGTGCCAGCTCTTCCTACGGTGAAGCTTTCTTT. Its protein is CASSSYGEAFF.

This clone came up once. The rearrangement links TRBV7-3 to TRBJ2-3; D possibly corresponds to TRBD1 (5 bases). The V gene lost 3 bases and the J gene lost 1 base, with 8 bases spanning the gap. There are 14 residues in the CDR3. Germline CDR1 is SGHTA and CDR2 is FQGTGA. The CDR3 sequence is CASSFGQGTDTQYF. DNA for the CDR3: TGTGCCAGCAGCTTCGGACAAGGCACAGATACGCAGTATTTT.

The chain joins TRBV16 to TRBJ1-1; no firm D call. Germline V gene lookup returns CDR1 KGHSY and CDR2 FQNENV. The CDR3 is made up of 12 amino acids. The germline V and J ends were trimmed by 8 bases and 5 bases, with 12 bases remaining between them. The CDR3: CASRNGVTEAFF. Here the CDR3 DNA reads TGTGCCAGCCGAAATGGTGTAACTGAAGCTTTCTTT.

This chain connects TRBV7-8 to TRBJ2-1; TRBD2 matches at 8 bases. Germline V gene sequence: CDR1 SGHVS, CDR2 FQNEAQ. Losses at the gene ends were 5 bases for V and 7 bases for J; bases not matched to a gene: 16. The CDR3 runs to 17 residues. The chain's CDR3 is CASSANVAGLPLNEQFF. CDR3 coding DNA: TGTGCCAGCAGCGCAAACGTAGCGGGACTCCCCCTGAATGAGCAGTTCTTC.

V is TRBV18 and J is TRBJ2-1; no firm D call. V lost 2 bases, J lost 5 bases, and 4 bases lay in between. CDR1 KGHSH and CDR2 LQKENI come from the germline V gene. This CDR3 contains 12 residues. The CDR3 sequence is CASSPGNNEQFF. CDR3 nucleotide sequence: TGTGCCAGCTCACCAGGCAACAATGAGCAGTTCTTC.

A word on this clone: Other nucleotide sequences from this sample produce the same CDR3. The rearrangement links TRBV19 to TRBJ1-5; the D gene is possibly TRBD1 (5 bases). CDR1 is LNHDA and CDR2 is SQIVND in the germline V gene (reference sequence). This CDR3 spans 14 amino acids. The ends were cut back, 4 bases at V and 3 bases at J, with 10 bases in the middle. The DNA of the CDR3 is TGTGCCAGTAGTAAACAGGTAACCAATCAGCCCCAGCATTTT. Its translation: CASSKQVTNQPQHF.

The rearrangement uses TRBV18 and TRBJ2-3; the D is unclear. Germline V gene lookup returns CDR1 KGHSH and CDR2 LQKENI. CDR3 length: 14 amino acids. The V end was cut by 1 base, the J end by 6 bases, with 11 bases between. The CDR3 DNA reads TGTGCCAGCTCACCACAACTCGGGCGGGATACGCAGTATTTT. Translation gives CASSPQLGRDTQYF.

This chain joins TRBV19 and TRBJ2-1; TRBD2 agrees at 11 bases. The CDR3 has 15 residues. In germline, CDR1 is LNHDA, CDR2 SQIVND (reference sequence). V lost 7 bases and J lost 8; bases outside the gene matches: 10. CDR3 region: CASTRYSGRADEQFF. CDR3 coding DNA: TGTGCCAGTACCCGTTATAGCGGGAGGGCCGATGAGCAGTTCTTC. Full variable domain (remainder filled in from reference TRBV19 and TRBJ2-1): DGGITQSPKYLFRKEGQNVTLSCEQNLNHDAMYWYRQDPGQGLRLIYYSQIVNDFQKGDIAEGYSVSREKKESFPLTVTSAQKNPTAFYLCASTRYSGRADEQFFGPGTRLTVL.

This clone occurred a few times. The chain links TRBV13 to TRBJ2-2; a weak D match, TRBD1 (6 bases). CDR3 length equals 14 residues. The V gene's germline CDR1 is PRHDT and CDR2 FYEKMQ (reference sequence). V was shortened by 8 bases and J by 2 bases, with 12 bases between the two germline ends. CDR3 region: CASHPDSNTGELFF. DNA of the CDR3: TGTGCCAGCCACCCGGACAGTAACACCGGGGAGCTGTTTTTT.

The gene calls are TRBV29-1 and TRBJ1-2; 10 bases fit TRBD1. Germline CDR1 reads SQVTM; CDR2 reads ANQGSEA. Unmatched junction bases numbered 12, after V lost 1 base and J lost 7 bases. The CDR3 spans 16 residues. The CDR3 region has the DNA TGCAGCGTTGAAGCCCCTTTGGGACAGGGGTGGGTTGGCTACACCTTC. It specifies CSVEAPLGQGWVGYTF.

This clone was seen once. J is TRBJ1-2 and V is TRBV30; no clear D. The CDR3 has 15 amino acids. V lost 3 bases to trimming and J lost 4 bases, with 18 bases between them. Germline CDR1 and CDR2: GTSNPN and SVGIG (reference sequence). The CDR3 loop is CAWRARAPEGYGYTF. CDR3 DNA: TGTGCCTGGAGGGCTCGGGCCCCTGAAGGCTATGGCTACACCTTC. Looking up the rest from reference TRBV30 and TRBJ1-2 gives the full variable domain: SQTIHQWPATLVQPVGSPLSLECTVEGTSNPNLYWYRQAAGRGLQLLFYSVGIGQISSEVPQNLSASRPQDRQFILSSKKLLLSDSGFYLCAWRARAPEGYGYTFGSGTRLTVV.

The chain recombines TRBV2 with TRBJ1-6; possible D gene TRBD1, 6 bases. CDR1 is SNHLY, CDR2 FYNNEI, per germline. The V and J ends lost 7 bases and 3 bases respectively, with 10 bases between them. CDR3 size: 14 residues. The CDR3 loop reads CASKGGFYNSPLHF. The CDR3 nucleotides are TGTGCCAGCAAGGGGGGCTTCTATAATTCACCCCTCCACTTT.

V and J are TRBV4-2 and TRBJ2-7; 10 nucleotides align to TRBD2. The CDR3 covers 16 residues. J lost 9 bases, V lost 1 base, and 12 bases had no gene match. Germline V gene lookup returns CDR1 LGHNA and CDR2 YNFKEQ. CDR3 residues: CASSQVGRTSGRVQYF. Written as DNA, the CDR3 is TGTGCCAGCAGCCAAGTGGGCAGGACTAGCGGCCGGGTGCAGTACTTC.

The V gene is TRBV11-3, the J gene TRBJ1-1, with 11 nucleotides matching TRBD1. The CDR3 totals 17 residues. J lost 7 bases, V lost 2 bases, and 12 bases had no gene match. Germline assignment: CDR1 SGHNT and CDR2 YENEEA. The CDR3 DNA sequence: TGTGCCAGCAGCTTATCCCCGGACAGGGGGCGCGTCGGTGAAGCTTTCTTT. This encodes CASSLSPDRGRVGEAFF.

The chain recombines TRBV15 with TRBJ1-2; a weak D match, TRBD1 (5 bases). Germline-derived CDR1 and CDR2 are LNHNV and YYDKDF (reference sequence). CDR3 size: 16 residues. The ends were cut back, 0 bases at V and 6 bases at J, with 17 bases in the middle. CDR3 sequence: CATSRDGWPGPNGYTF. In nucleotides, the CDR3 is TGTGCCACCAGCAGAGATGGGTGGCCGGGGCCCAATGGCTACACCTTC.

J is TRBJ2-1 and V is TRBV7-9; the D is unclear. Germline V gene data show CDR1 as SEHNR and CDR2 as FQNEAQ (reference sequence). The ends were cut back, 4 bases at V and 0 bases at J, with 16 bases in the middle. The CDR3 is made up of 17 amino acids. DNA for the CDR3: TGTGCCAGCAGCTCCTATGGGCAGAAAAGCTCCTACAATGAGCAGTTCTTC. Its translation: CASSSYGQKSSYNEQFF.

This sequence joins TRBV7-2 and TRBJ2-3, with 8 bases that match TRBD1. Germline CDR1 and CDR2: SGHTA and FQGNSA. The CDR3 covers 17 residues. The J segment lost 2 bases and the V segment lost 5 bases, leaving 12 bases of the junction unmatched. The CDR3 DNA reads TGTGCCAGCAGCCAGGGGGCAGGGGAAACTTACACAGATACGCAGTATTTT. It yields the protein CASSQGAGETYTDTQYF.

This sequence joins TRBV29-1 and TRBJ2-1; the D is unclear. This CDR3 comprises 13 residues. The V gene's germline CDR1 is SQVTM and CDR2 ANQGSEA. Trimming shortened V by 4 bases and J by 3 bases, and 10 bases separated the two germline ends. CDR3 loop: CSVVHQSYNEQFF. CDR3 in DNA: TGCAGCGTTGTCCACCAGAGCTACAATGAGCAGTTCTTC.

This chain links TRBV19 with TRBJ2-5; 13 bases map to TRBD2. This CDR3 spans 14 amino acids. Germline V gene sequence: CDR1 LNHDA, CDR2 SQIVND (reference sequence). V lost 8 bases and J lost 6; bases outside the gene matches: 6. This CDR3 is CASLSLAGGKTQYF. CDR3 nucleotides: TGTGCCAGTTTATCACTAGCGGGAGGGAAGACCCAGTACTTC. Full variable domain (remainder filled in from reference TRBV19 and TRBJ2-5): DGGITQSPKYLFRKEGQNVTLSCEQNLNHDAMYWYRQDPGQGLRLIYYSQIVNDFQKGDIAEGYSVSREKKESFPLTVTSAQKNPTAFYLCASLSLAGGKTQYFGPGTRLLVL.

This sequence joins TRBV19 and TRBJ2-7, with a tentative D call TRBD1 (5 bases). Germline values: CDR1 LNHDA, CDR2 SQIVND (reference sequence). CDR3 length equals 13 residues. Between the trimmed V and J ends, which lost 5 bases and 5 bases, there was a span of 13 bases. CDR3 sequence: CASSGPGLNEQYF. CDR3 sequence (DNA): TGTGCCAGTAGTGGGCCAGGGTTAAACGAGCAGTACTTC.

This sequence joins TRBV5-4 and TRBJ1-2; possible D gene TRBD1, 5 bases. The V and J ends lost 2 bases and 2 bases respectively, with 7 bases between them. The germline gives CDR1 SGHNT, CDR2 YYREEE (reference sequence). The CDR3 is made up of 13 amino acids. In nucleotides, the CDR3 is TGTGCCAGCAGCTTCGGGACCAACTATGGCTACACCTTC. This sequence encodes CASSFGTNYGYTF. The entire variable domain, with the rest obtained from reference TRBV5-4 and TRBJ1-2, is as follows: ETGVTQSPTHLIKTRGQQVTLRCSSQSGHNTVSWYQQALGQGPQFIFQYYREEENGRGNFPPRFSGLQFPNYSSELNVNALELDDSALYLCASSFGTNYGYTFGSGTRLTVV.

V gene TRBV7-9 combines with J gene TRBJ2-1; D possibly corresponds to TRBD2 (5 bases). The CDR3 spans 14 residues. CDR1 is SEHNR and CDR2 is FQNEAQ in the germline V gene (reference sequence). V was cut by 3 bases and J by 8 bases, with 14 bases left in between. The CDR3 loop reads CASSFGPSPHEQFF. CDR3 DNA sequence: TGTGCCAGCAGCTTCGGGCCTAGCCCCCATGAGCAGTTCTTC.